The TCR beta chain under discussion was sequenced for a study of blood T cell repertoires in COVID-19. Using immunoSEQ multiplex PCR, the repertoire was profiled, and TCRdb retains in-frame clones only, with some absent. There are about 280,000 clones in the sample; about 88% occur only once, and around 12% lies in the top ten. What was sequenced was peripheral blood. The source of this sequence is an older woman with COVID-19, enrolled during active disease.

CDR3 loop: CASSPQGTGLQETQYF. In nucleotides, the CDR3 is TGTGCCAGCAGCCCCCAAGGGACAGGGCTCCAAGAGACCCAGTACTTC. This chain joins TRBV28 and TRBJ2-5; 9 bases match TRBD1. The V and J ends lost 6 bases and 1 base, in that order; junction bases with no gene match: 9. Germline CDR1 MDHEN, CDR2 SYDVKM. The CDR3 is 16 amino acids.